The entry that follows covers one T cell receptor beta chain sequence. Its matching antigen is unknown. This entry belongs to a study of cytomegalovirus exposure and HLA in healthy donors. Turning to the study itself: Clustering assigned around 77% of the roughly 420 genotyped donors to the Caucasian-associated ancestry cluster.

The PCR ran on 60 Vbeta and 13 Jbeta primers. Here immunoSEQ multiplex PCR was the method, and the copy in TCRdb shows in-frame clones only, minus some. The sample contains around 170,000 clones, around 80% of which appear only once. Germline V gene lookup returns CDR1 LGHNT and CDR2 FRNRAP. The CDR3 length is 15 residues. Trimming took 1 base from V and 5 from J, leaving 14 bases between them. General study results and limits: Data from an earlier analysis indicated that most TCR beta V segments were productive either about 90% or about 30% of the time. On later analysis, the bulk of CMV-associated TCR beta chains appeared to be HLA-restricted.

Sequencing was carried out using PBMCs. This chain connects TRBV12-5 to TRBJ2-5; a possible D gene is TRBD2 (5 bases). The receptor's source is a girl aged 5 to 17 in good health and CMV-seropositive. The CDR3 coding sequence is TGTGCTAGTGGTTTGGGGCGGGCCTCTAAGGAGACCCAGTACTTC. Protein: CASGLGRASKETQYF.